The next 15 T cell receptor beta chains were all read from a single sample in a study of cytomegalovirus exposure and HLA in healthy donors. Produced via immunoSEQ multiplex PCR; TCRdb's table is partial and in-frame only. The repertoire holds 130,000 to 150,000 clones, with about nine tenths as singletons. The sample was PBMCs. Receptor source: a man aged 18 to 30 in good health and CMV-seropositive.

The chain joins TRBV27 to TRBJ2-1, with TRBD2 identical over 7 bases. The CDR3 runs to 15 residues. Trimming took 9 bases from V and 4 from J; bases not matched to a gene: 12. Germline CDR1 and CDR2: MNHEY and SMNVEV (reference sequence). The CDR3 here is CASGIGGKLYNEQFF. The DNA of the CDR3 is TGTGCCAGTGGGATCGGGGGGAAGCTGTACAATGAGCAGTTCTTC.

The CDR3 DNA sequence: TGTGCCAGCAGCGTAGACCCCCAGGGTGTGTACGAGCAGTACTTC. This sequence encodes CASSVDPQGVYEQYF. V and J are TRBV9 and TRBJ2-7, with D possibly matching TRBD1 (5 bases). In germline, CDR1 is SGDLS, CDR2 YYNGEE. The length of the CDR3 is 15 residues. With 0 bases removed from V and 4 bases from J, the gap between germline ends came to 14 bases.

The CDR3 spells CASSYGRQGDYGYTF. CDR3 bases: TGTGCCAGCAGTTACGGACGACAGGGGGACTATGGCTACACCTTC. The V gene is TRBV6-5, the J gene TRBJ1-2; 9 nucleotides line up with TRBD1. CDR1 is MNHEY, CDR2 SVGAGI, per germline. The CDR3 sequence is 15 residues long. V gave up 2 bases and J gave up 3 bases; unmatched junction bases: 4.

The V gene is TRBV15, the J gene TRBJ2-5; D is ambiguous. This CDR3 contains 9 residues. Germline CDR1 LNHNV, CDR2 YYDKDF (reference sequence). The germline V and J ends were trimmed by 7 bases and 5 bases, with 2 bases remaining between them. Here the CDR3 reads CATTETQYF. Written as DNA, the CDR3 is TGTGCCACCACGGAGACCCAGTACTTC.

This chain joins TRBV11-3 and TRBJ2-1, with 12 bases matching TRBD1. Germline V gene data show CDR1 as SGHNT and CDR2 as YENEEA. The CDR3 sequence is 14 residues long. V lost 5 bases and J lost 8; bases outside the gene matches: 4. The CDR3 nucleotides read TGTGCCAGCAGCCCGGGACAGGGGGCTTATGAGCAGTTCTTC. It is translated as CASSPGQGAYEQFF.

The count of this clone is one. One end of the junction fails to match germline, which may point to a read error. The V and J genes are TRBV27 and TRBJ2-3; TRBD1 aligns across 7 bases. Germline V gene lookup returns CDR1 MNHEY and CDR2 SMNVEV (reference sequence). This CDR3 has 16 amino acids. The CDR3 loop is CASSFLRDRSKDTQYF. The CDR3 bases are TGTGCCAGCAGTTTTCTCCGGGACAGAAGCAAAGATACGCAGTATTTT.

This chain connects TRBV13 to TRBJ2-1; possible D gene TRBD1, 6 bases. Germline V gene sequence: CDR1 PRHDT, CDR2 FYEKMQ (reference sequence). V shed 0 bases and J shed 6 bases, with 6 bases lying between them. The CDR3 loop spans 13 amino acids. Here the CDR3 DNA reads TGTGCCAGCAGCTTAGGACAGGGCAATGAGCAGTTCTTC. Translation gives CASSLGQGNEQFF.

The chain carries TRBV25-1 and TRBJ1-5; D gene unclear. Deletions cut 4 bases from V and 3 bases from J, with 10 bases between. This CDR3 is 14 amino acids long. Germline assignment: CDR1 MGHDK and CDR2 SYGVNS. Written as DNA, the CDR3 is TGTGCCAGCAGTGGAGGCAGTTACAATCAGCCCCAGCATTTT. The encoded protein is CASSGGSYNQPQHF.

J is TRBJ2-1 and V is TRBV6-1; 11 nucleotides agree with TRBD1. This CDR3 has 16 amino acids. After removal of 3 bases from V and 7 bases from J, the junction contained 8 bases not matched to a gene. Germline CDR1 MNHNS, CDR2 SASEGT. The CDR3 DNA follows: TGTGCCAGCAGTGACGAACCGGGACAGGGGGGGAATGAGCAGTTCTTC. Translating it yields CASSDEPGQGGNEQFF.

Worth noting for this clone: Other DNA sequences in this specimen translate into the identical CDR3. The chain links TRBV19 to TRBJ2-7, with D possibly being TRBD2 (5 bases). Germline V gives CDR1 LNHDA, CDR2 SQIVND (reference sequence). This CDR3 spans 13 amino acids. Trimming cost V 1 base and J 4 bases, with 8 bases left between them. The chain's CDR3 is CASSIGSGYEQYF. CDR3 nucleotides: TGTGCCAGTAGTATAGGTTCGGGATACGAGCAGTACTTC.

The chain joins TRBV7-9 to TRBJ1-1; the D is unclear. Germline V gene lookup returns CDR1 SEHNR and CDR2 FQNEAQ (reference sequence). The CDR3 is 16 residues long. V was pared by 0 bases and J by 5 bases, with 16 bases between. CDR3 sequence: CASSLAPPVGETEAFF. The DNA for the CDR3 is TGTGCCAGCAGCTTAGCCCCCCCCGTGGGAGAAACTGAAGCTTTCTTT.

The rearrangement uses TRBV6-1 and TRBJ2-7; 12 bases fit TRBD2. The CDR3 has 17 amino acids. From germline, CDR1 is MNHNS and CDR2 SASEGT. After removal of 4 bases from V and 3 bases from J, the junction contained 10 bases not matched to a gene. For the CDR3, the DNA is TGTGCCAGCAGTGGCCTAGGACTAGCGGGACCGAACTACGAGCAGTACTTC. Translating gives CASSGLGLAGPNYEQYF.

The V call is TRBV14, the J call TRBJ2-3; 11 nucleotides match TRBD2. The CDR3 consists of 17 residues. V lost 4 bases to trimming and J lost 0 bases; unmatched junction nucleotides: 6. The germline V gene has CDR1 SGHDN and CDR2 FVKESK. CDR3 nucleotide sequence: TGTGCCAGCAGCCTACGTACTAGCGGGAGTAGCACAGATACGCAGTATTTT. This translates into CASSLRTSGSSTDTQYF. Looking up the rest from reference TRBV14 and TRBJ2-3 gives the full variable domain: EAGVTQFPSHSVIEKGQTVTLRCDPISGHDNLYWYRRVMGKEIKFLLHFVKESKQDESGMPNNRFLAERTGGTYSTLKVQPAELEDSGVYFCASSLRTSGSSTDTQYFGPGTRLTVL.

The CDR3 DNA reads as TGCGCCAGCAGCCCTTGGACAGTTCAAGAGACCCAGTACTTC. Amino acids: CASSPWTVQETQYF. This chain links TRBV5-1 with TRBJ2-5; tentative D call: TRBD1 (6 bases). The V gene lost 4 bases and the J gene lost 2 bases, with 12 bases spanning the gap. This CDR3 has 14 amino acids. CDR1 and CDR2 from the germline V gene are SGHRS and YFSETQ.

J is TRBJ2-7 and V is TRBV9; possible D gene TRBD2, 7 bases. The CDR3 has 14 amino acids. CDR1 and CDR2 (germline): SGDLS, YYNGEE. V lost 0 bases to trimming and J lost 5 bases, with 12 bases between them. This chain's CDR3 is CASSVEAGQNEQYF. In nucleotides, the CDR3 is TGTGCCAGCAGCGTAGAAGCGGGACAAAACGAGCAGTACTTC. Complete variable domain (other parts from reference TRBV9 and TRBJ2-7): DSGVTQTPKHLITATGQRVTLRCSPRSGDLSVYWYQQSLDQGLQFLIQYYNGEERAKGNILERFSAQQFPDLHSELNLSSLELGDSALYFCASSVEAGQNEQYFGPGTRLTVT.